This TCR beta chain was sequenced in a study of shared clonotypes between healthy human individuals. Looking at the study overall: Three plates each covered CD4 naive and memory; CD8 naive two, CD8 memory one. The study's findings and limits: Non-shared clonotypes displayed generation probabilities falling below those of clonotypes present in all four donors.

Splitting the CD4+ cells yielded a CD45RA+ naive subset and a CD45RA-negative memory subset. In its sample, this clone was seen once. Its antigen is unidentified. The V gene's germline CDR1 is SEHNR and CDR2 FQNEAQ (reference sequence). The CDR3 is made up of 15 amino acids. J was trimmed by 4 bases and V by 1 base; bases with no gene match: 3. Original data processing: ImmunoSEQ output held junction-only sequences without quality scores, so filtering differed. The data were produced by immunoSEQ multiplex PCR, yet TCRdb's version contains in-frame clones alone and is incomplete. V, J and clone size are those of that table, while D and trimming were read from the DNA. The sample holds about 960,000 clones; 60% to 85% are singletons and the top ten take over 1.3%.

Sample: memory CD4+ T cells sorted from blood. The subset here: CD45RA-negative fraction. This receptor was obtained from a man between 18 and 35 years old in good health. The chain uses TRBV7-9 and TRBJ1-5; 8 nucleotides agree with TRBD1. The CDR3 is CASSLGGQVNQPQHF. CDR3 sequence (DNA): TGTGCCAGCAGCTTAGGGGGACAGGTAAATCAGCCCCAGCATTTT. Variable domain in full (rest from reference TRBV7-9 and TRBJ1-5): DTGVSQNPRHKITKRGQNVTFRCDPISEHNRLYWYRQTLGQGPEFLTYFQNEAQLEKSRLLSDRFSAERPKGSFSTLEIQRTEQGDSAMYLCASSLGGQVNQPQHFGDGTRLSIL.